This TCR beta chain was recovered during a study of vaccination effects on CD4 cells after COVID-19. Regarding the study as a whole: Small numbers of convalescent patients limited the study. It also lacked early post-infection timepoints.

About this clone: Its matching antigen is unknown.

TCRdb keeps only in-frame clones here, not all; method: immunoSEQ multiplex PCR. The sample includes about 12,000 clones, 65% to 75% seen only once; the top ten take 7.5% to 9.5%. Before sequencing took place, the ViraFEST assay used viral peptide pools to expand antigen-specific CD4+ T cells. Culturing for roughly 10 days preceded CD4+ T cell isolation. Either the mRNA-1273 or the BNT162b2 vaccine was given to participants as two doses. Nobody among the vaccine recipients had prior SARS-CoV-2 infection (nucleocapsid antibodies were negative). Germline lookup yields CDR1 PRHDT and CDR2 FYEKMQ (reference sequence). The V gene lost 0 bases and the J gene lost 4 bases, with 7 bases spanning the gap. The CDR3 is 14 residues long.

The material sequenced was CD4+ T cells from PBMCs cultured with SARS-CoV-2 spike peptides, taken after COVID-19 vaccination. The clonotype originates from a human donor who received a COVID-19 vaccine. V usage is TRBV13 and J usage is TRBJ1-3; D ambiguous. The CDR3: CASSLGRKGNTIYF. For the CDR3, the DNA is TGTGCCAGCAGCTTAGGCCGCAAGGGAAACACCATATATTTT.